This TCR beta chain was identified in a study of metastatic and nonmetastatic thyroid tumors. Study-level background: Malignant and benign thyroid patients had repertoires compared in peripheral blood and tumor or nodule tissue.

Study results and limitations: Within blood and tumor, benign nodules reportedly had significantly lower TCR beta diversity than malignant thyroid tumors did.

All patients were untreated before thyroid surgery. This clone was detected ten times or more. As yet, its antigen is unknown. CDR1 and CDR2 (germline): SGHAT, FQNNGV. Trimming took 1 base from V and 1 from J, leaving 10 bases between them. The CDR3 consists of 15 residues. Per the original methods: Construction of a distant-metastasis classifier for papillary thyroid cancer relied on CDR3 differences across clinicopathological groups. Via MiXCR, TCRdb re-called the PCR reads. The V and J calls were determined by TCRdb, not by the authors. This sample yields roughly 71,000 clones, of which 18% are seen a single time; about 13% belongs to the top ten.

The receptor's source is a female donor with papillary thyroid cancer or a benign thyroid nodule (not recorded which). Some clones in this sample may be carry-over from other donors' samples. The chain uses TRBV11-2 and TRBJ1-1; D ambiguous. The sample consisted of blood. CDR3 nucleotides: TGTGCCAGCAGCTTAGTTCTAAGTCCGAACACTGAAGCTTTCTTT. Protein sequence: CASSLVLSPNTEAFF.